This TCR beta chain was sequenced for a study of cytotoxic CD8 clonotypes in ibrutinib-treated CLL. The wider study: Investigators collected response samples after a median roughly 12 months of treatment, range 6 to 36. The study, taken as a whole, reports: Researchers report that baseline clonality outpaced age-matched healthy donors and tracked circulating CD8+ T-cell counts. Public clonotypes occurred uncommonly; on treatment, they contracted or remained stable. Before falling back toward baseline at progression, clonality had risen at the time of ibrutinib response.

For this clone: As yet, its antigen is unknown.

Generated by immunoSEQ multiplex PCR, the TCRdb table keeps only in-frame clones and is missing some. Of about 270,000 clones listed, 65% to 85% are singletons. Germline CDR1 is SQVTM and CDR2 is ANQGSEA. CDR3 length equals 11 residues. Trimming left V 4 bases short and J 6 bases short, with 7 bases between. This clonotype originated in a human donor with chronic lymphocytic leukemia. The genes are TRBV29-1 and TRBJ2-1; D is uncertain. Sequences were derived from PBMCs, sampled at disease progression, from a patient treated with ibrutinib. CDR3 in DNA: TGCAGCGTTGGAAACTCCAATGAGCAGTTCTTC. Its protein is CSVGNSNEQFF.